These T cell receptor beta chains were read from a single sample in a study of shared clonotypes between healthy human individuals. Sequencing used immunoSEQ multiplex PCR; TCRdb keeps in-frame clones, though not all of them. The sample has around 100,000 clones; around two thirds are singletons. Sequences were obtained from memory CD8+ T cells sorted from blood. The receptors were sampled from a woman aged 25 to 39 in good health. The CDR3 runs from the conserved cysteine through the conserved F or W. Each record gives: J gene, V gene, clone size, D gene, CDR3 protein, CDR3 DNA. The D gene is left open where the match is weak. A clone size is listed for some rows: how often the clone was seen (once, few, many), or a class if it is expanded.

TRBJ2-2 | TRBV7-2 | NA | NA | CASSLGRGDTGELFF | TGTGCCAGCAGCTTAGGGCGTGGGGACACCGGGGAGCTGTTTTTT
TRBJ2-1 | TRBV7-9 | NA | TRBD2 | CASPRAGASYNEQFF | TGTGCCAGCCCGAGAGCGGGAGCGTCTTACAATGAGCAGTTCTTC
TRBJ1-1 | TRBV7-9 | NA | NA | CASSLVRQVNTEAFF | TGTGCCAGCAGCTTAGTGCGACAGGTAAACACTGAAGCTTTCTTT
TRBJ2-3 | TRBV27 | NA | TRBD2 | CATQEGGLAGDTQYF | TGTGCTACTCAGGAGGGGGGACTAGCGGGAGATACGCAGTATTTT
TRBJ1-2 | TRBV2 | NA | NA | CASSPRQAVPSYGYTF | TGTGCCAGCAGTCCCAGACAGGCGGTCCCTTCCTATGGCTACACCTTC
TRBJ1-5 | TRBV2 | once | NA | CASSGPNQPQHF | TGTGCCAGCAGTGGACCTAATCAGCCCCAGCATTTT
TRBJ2-1 | TRBV6-6 | NA | NA | CASSVAPGAEQFF | TGTGCCAGCAGTGTAGCTCCGGGAGCCGAGCAGTTCTTC
TRBJ1-4 | TRBV14 | NA | TRBD1 | CASSPRQGINEKLFF | TGTGCCAGCAGCCCGAGACAGGGCATTAATGAAAAACTGTTTTTT
TRBJ2-2 | TRBV5-5 | NA | TRBD1 | CASSLAGTGISGELFF | TGTGCCAGCAGCTTGGCTGGGACAGGGATTTCCGGGGAGCTGTTTTTT
TRBJ2-7 | TRBV5-6 | few | TRBD1 | CASSGQGASEQYF | TGTGCCAGCAGCGGACAGGGGGCCTCTGAGCAGTACTTC
TRBJ2-7 | TRBV27 | few | NA | CASSYGLTYEQYF | TGTGCCAGCAGTTATGGGTTAACCTACGAGCAGTACTTC
TRBJ2-5 | TRBV7-9 | few | TRBD1 | CASSPTGGFGETQYF | TGTGCCAGCAGTCCGACAGGGGGCTTTGGGGAGACCCAGTACTTC
TRBJ2-3 | TRBV5-4 | NA | NA | CASSPVGLSLLSHLTDTQYF | TGTGCCAGCAGCCCGGTCGGGCTATCCCTGCTCTCCCATCTTACAGATACGCAGTATTTT
TRBJ1-5 | TRBV2 | few | NA | CASNRAGDHSNQPQHF | TGTGCCAGCAACCGAGCGGGGGACCATAGCAATCAGCCCCAGCATTTT
TRBJ2-5 | TRBV28 | NA | NA | CASSLSSSQYF | TGTGCCAGCAGTTTGTCTAGTAGCCAGTACTTC
TRBJ2-5 | TRBV29-1 | NA | NA | CSGLQQETQYF | TGCAGCGGCTTACAGCAAGAGACCCAGTACTTC
TRBJ1-2 | TRBV11-2 | NA | NA | CASSLELGPNTF | TGTGCCAGCAGCTTAGAGCTGGGACCAAACACCTTC
TRBJ2-2 | TRBV6-1 | NA | NA | CASSETPDTGELFF | TGTGCCAGCAGTGAAACTCCCGACACCGGGGAGCTGTTTTTT
TRBJ2-7 | TRBV27 | NA | NA | CASSLGPGAGSYEQYF | TGTGCCAGCAGTTTAGGGCCGGGGGCCGGCTCCTACGAGCAGTACTTC
TRBJ1-4 | TRBV6-1 | NA | NA | CASSEGQGNEKLFF | TGTGCCAGCAGTGAGGGGCAGGGAAATGAAAAACTGTTTTTT
TRBJ2-7 | TRBV6-1 | NA | NA | CASSALPGVSYEQYF | TGTGCCAGCAGCGCCCTCCCCGGGGTCTCCTACGAGCAGTACTTC
TRBJ2-1 | TRBV11-2 | NA | TRBD2 | CASSLAPGLAGVHEQFF | TGTGCCAGCAGCTTAGCCCCGGGACTAGCGGGAGTCCATGAGCAGTTCTTC